This TCR beta chain appears in the sequencing data of a study of T cell repertoires in cytomegalovirus infection. Study context: Indicated by public TCR beta signatures were CMV infection and matching HLA type.

CDR1 is SEHNR and CDR2 is FQNEAQ in the germline V gene (reference sequence). V lost 1 base to trimming and J lost 2 bases; unmatched junction nucleotides: 3. The CDR3 sequence is 15 residues long. A word on this clonotype: The target antigen is unknown.

TCRdb re-called the reads with MiXCR, one entry per CDR3 protein. The profile shows 150,000 to 200,000 distinct CDR3 sequences, about a sixth of them singletons. Whole-study findings and limits: HLA-C-restricted CMV clonotypes gave the most frequent clonotype in two of eight donors. Summed frequency of public TCR beta families distinguished CMV carriers with the relevant HLA.

This clonotype originated in a human donor in good health (CMV status not recorded). Some clones in this sample may be carry-over from other donors' samples. Sequencing was carried out using CD8+ T cells from PBMCs. The chain has TRBV7-9 and TRBJ1-1; 8 bases align to TRBD1. The CDR3 DNA reads TGTGCCAGCAGCTTAGGTGGACAGGGAAACACTGAAGCTTTCTTT. Its protein is CASSLGGQGNTEAFF. Full variable domain (rest looked up from reference TRBV7-9 and TRBJ1-1): DTGVSQNPRHKITKRGQNVTFRCDPISEHNRLYWYRQTLGQGPEFLTYFQNEAQLEKSRLLSDRFSAERPKGSFSTLEIQRTEQGDSAMYLCASSLGGQGNTEAFFGQGTRLTVV.